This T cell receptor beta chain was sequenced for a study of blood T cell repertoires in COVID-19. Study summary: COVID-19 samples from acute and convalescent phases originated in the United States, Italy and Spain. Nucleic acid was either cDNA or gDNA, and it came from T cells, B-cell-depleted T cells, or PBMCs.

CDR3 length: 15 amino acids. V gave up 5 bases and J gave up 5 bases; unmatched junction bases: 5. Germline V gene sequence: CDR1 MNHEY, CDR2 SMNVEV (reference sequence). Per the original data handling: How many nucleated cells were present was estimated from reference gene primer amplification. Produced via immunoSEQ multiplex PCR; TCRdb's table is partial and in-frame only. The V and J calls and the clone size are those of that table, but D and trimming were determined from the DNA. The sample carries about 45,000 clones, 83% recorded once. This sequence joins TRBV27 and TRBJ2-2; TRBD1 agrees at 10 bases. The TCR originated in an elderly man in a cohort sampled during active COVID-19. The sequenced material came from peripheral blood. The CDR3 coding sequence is TGTGCCAGCAGTAGGGACAGGGGAGGTACCGGGGAGCTGTTTTTT. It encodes CASSRDRGGTGELFF.